This T cell receptor (beta chain) was identified in a study of blood T cell repertoires in COVID-19. Study context: Some COVID-19 samples were acute and others convalescent; all came from the United States, Italy and Spain. The cDNA or gDNA used as material had been derived from T cells, B-cell-depleted T cells, or PBMCs.

This clone was counted once. CDR3 length equals 13 residues. V was clipped by 7 bases and J by 7 bases; unmatched bases: 7. Germline CDR1 is MNHEY and CDR2 is SVGAGI. Authors' processing steps: Reference gene primers were amplified, and this amplification served to estimate nucleated cell counts. Profiling relied on immunoSEQ multiplex PCR, and the TCRdb table lists in-frame clones only, not all of them. For V, J and clone size, that table is used; D and trimming come from the DNA. The data hold about 300,000 clones, with approximately 85% observed a single time. Sequenced input: PBMCs or T cells enriched from blood (not recorded which). The clonotype comes from a man aged 30 to 39 who had recovered from COVID-19. The V call is TRBV6-5, the J call TRBJ1-5, with TRBD1 matching 7 bases. The CDR3 spells CASTRQGGQPQHF. The CDR3 region has the DNA TGTGCCAGCACAAGACAGGGTGGCCAGCCCCAGCATTTT.